The 10 T cell receptor beta chains reported below all come from one sample, sequenced in a study of T cells in localized non-small cell lung cancer. Sequencing was performed with immunoSEQ multiplex PCR; in TCRdb, only in-frame clones are kept and a portion is missing. Of fewer than 100,000 clones listed, 70% to 90% are singletons. The sequencing here drew on peripheral blood, taken before any cancer treatment. These receptors all come from a female donor aged 60 or older with stage I lung adenocarcinoma.

V usage is TRBV2 and J usage is TRBJ1-3; D remains ambiguous. The CDR3 has 14 amino acids. CDR1 and CDR2 (germline): SNHLY, FYNNEI. Deletions cut 2 bases from V and 7 bases from J, with 12 bases between. Written as DNA, the CDR3 is TGTGCCAGCAGTGAAACCAGCGTTGGGAACACCATATATTTT. Protein: CASSETSVGNTIYF.

The chain joins TRBV4-2 to TRBJ2-7; 8 bases line up with TRBD1. J was trimmed by 1 base and V by 4 bases; bases with no gene match: 6. The CDR3 loop spans 15 amino acids. Germline V gene data show CDR1 as LGHNA and CDR2 as YNFKEQ. DNA of the CDR3: TGTGCCAGCAGCCCCCCCGGGACAGGATCCTACGAGCAGTACTTC. Protein: CASSPPGTGSYEQYF.

CDR3 protein: CASSTGLGNYEQYF. For the CDR3, the DNA is TGTGCCAGCAGCACGGGATTAGGGAACTACGAGCAGTACTTC. The gene calls are TRBV28 and TRBJ2-7; TRBD2 is a possible D gene (5 bases). CDR1 is MDHEN, CDR2 SYDVKM, per germline. The ends were cut back, 6 bases at V and 3 bases at J, with 15 bases in the middle. CDR3 length: 14 residues. The full variable domain, with the rest looked up from reference TRBV28 and TRBJ2-7, is DVKVTQSSRYLVKRTGEKVFLECVQDMDHENMFWYRQDPGLGLRLIYFSYDVKMKEKGDIPEGYSVSREKKERFSLILESASTNQTSMYLCASSTGLGNYEQYFGPGTRLTVT.

This clone qualifies as medium-sized. The chain employs TRBV4-3 and TRBJ1-2; D remains unclear. Germline CDR1 and CDR2: LGHNA and YSLEER. Trimming removed 2 bases at V and 4 bases at J, with 8 bases between. The CDR3 is 13 amino acids. The CDR3 bases are TGCGCCAGCAGCCAACGCCCCATCTATGGCTACACCTTC. This sequence encodes CASSQRPIYGYTF.

This clone was counted at least ten times. The chain joins TRBV27 to TRBJ1-2; TRBD1 is a possible D gene (6 bases). CDR3 length equals 13 residues. V was trimmed by 7 bases and J by 3 bases, leaving 12 bases between them. Germline V gives CDR1 MNHEY, CDR2 SMNVEV (reference sequence). DNA of the CDR3: TGTGCCAGCATGGGGGACACACACTATGGCTACACCTTC. Translated, it gives CASMGDTHYGYTF.

The rearrangement joins TRBV9 to TRBJ2-5; possibly TRBD2 for D (5 bases). The CDR3 loop spans 15 amino acids. Germline V gives CDR1 SGDLS, CDR2 YYNGEE. The V gene lost 0 bases and the J gene lost 2 bases, with 11 bases spanning the gap. The CDR3 region has the DNA TGTGCCAGCAGCGTAGATCCAACGGGGCAAGAGACCCAGTACTTC. Its translation is CASSVDPTGQETQYF.

This chain uses TRBV4-2 with TRBJ1-5, with D unclear. The CDR3 spans 12 residues. Germline CDR1 and CDR2: LGHNA and YNFKEQ. Trimming removed 4 bases from V and 9 bases from J, with 10 bases in between. CDR3 sequence: CASSPGAGPQHF. The CDR3 DNA is TGTGCCAGCAGCCCAGGAGCTGGGCCCCAGCATTTT.

This chain links TRBV6-5 with TRBJ2-5, with a weak D call TRBD1 (6 bases). Trimming shortened V by 2 bases and J by 13 bases, and 17 bases separated the two germline ends. CDR1 MNHEY and CDR2 SVGAGI come from the germline V gene. This CDR3 contains 13 residues. The CDR3 here is CASSYRQDSWWYF. As DNA, the CDR3 is TGTGCCAGCAGTTACCGACAGGACAGCTGGTGGTACTTC.

J is TRBJ1-5 and V is TRBV9; weak D call: TRBD1 (5 bases). V was pared by 4 bases and J by 2 bases, with 13 bases between. There are 15 residues in the CDR3. Germline-derived CDR1 and CDR2 are SGDLS and YYNGEE. The DNA for the CDR3 is TGTGCCAGCAGCCAAGGGGCCTCGGGCAATCAGCCCCAGCATTTT. The encoded protein is CASSQGASGNQPQHF.

The chain couples TRBV11-3 to TRBJ2-3, with D hard to call. CDR3 length: 14 residues. Per germline, CDR1 SGHNT and CDR2 YENEEA. With 0 bases removed from V and 0 bases from J, the gap between germline ends came to 4 bases. The CDR3 reads CASSLDGSTDTQYF. CDR3 nucleotide sequence: TGTGCCAGCAGCTTAGACGGGAGCACAGATACGCAGTATTTT. Looking up the rest from reference TRBV11-3 and TRBJ2-3 gives the full variable domain: EAGVVQSPRYKIIEKKQPVAFWCNPISGHNTLYWYLQNLGQGPELLIRYENEEAVDDSQLPKDRFSAERLKGVDSTLKIQPAELGDSAVYLCASSLDGSTDTQYFGPGTRLTVL.